Below, one T cell receptor (beta chain) is given with its context. A multiplex PCR was run with 60 Vbeta primers and 13 Jbeta primers. Only in-frame clones appear in the TCRdb table, and some are missing; sequencing was by immunoSEQ multiplex PCR. This table has over 110,000 clones, under 85% appearing once. The sample belongs to a study of cytomegalovirus exposure and HLA in healthy donors. V shed 5 bases and J 11 bases; nucleotides not matched to a gene: 12. This CDR3 is 14 amino acids long. Per the germline V gene, CDR1 is SEHNR and CDR2 is FQNEAQ (reference sequence). The receptor was derived from a man younger than 35 in good health and CMV-seronegative. This chain joins TRBV7-9 and TRBJ2-1, with 7 bases aligning to TRBD1. Sequenced sample: PBMCs. The CDR3 is CASSIPGTEFKQFF. The DNA for the CDR3 is TGTGCCAGCAGCATACCCGGGACAGAGTTTAAGCAGTTCTTC.